The 23 T cell receptor beta chains listed next were all sequenced from one sample in a study of OX40 agonist ivuxolimab in advanced cancers. TCRdb keeps only in-frame clones here, not all; method: immunoSEQ multiplex PCR. The top ten hold roughly 18% of the sample, which has about 36,000 clones, 74% seen once. The source material was CD4+ or CD8+ T cells sorted from blood, sampled in a trial of the OX40 agonist ivuxolimab. Every receptor here comes from an adult with an advanced solid tumor such as melanoma, head and neck, liver or kidney cancer.

The chain joins TRBV5-6 to TRBJ2-7, with D possibly called TRBD1 or TRBD2 (5 bases each). Per germline, CDR1 SGHDT and CDR2 YYEEEE. This CDR3 comprises 12 residues. The CDR3 coding sequence is TGTACCAGCAGCTTGAGGGGCTACGAGCAGTACGTC. Translated: CTSSLRGYEQYV.

The J gene is TRBJ1-2, the V gene TRBV11-2, with D tentatively TRBD1 (6 bases). With 2 bases removed from V and 8 bases from J, the gap between germline ends came to 12 bases. This CDR3 is 13 amino acids long. CDR1 and CDR2 (germline): SGHAT, FQNNGV. CDR3 coding DNA: TGTGCCAGCAGCTTATCGGGGGGCGTCGGCTACACCTTC. It specifies CASSLSGGVGYTF.

The chain is built from TRBV6-1 and TRBJ1-4; TRBD1 is a possible D gene (6 bases). Trimming pared 7 bases from V and 8 bases from J, leaving 20 bases between. There are 15 residues in the CDR3. Germline CDR1 reads MNHNS; CDR2 reads SASEGT. CDR3 nucleotide sequence: TGTGCCAGCACTCGATCCGGGACACCGTCCGAAAAACTGTTTTTT. Its translation is CASTRSGTPSEKLFF.

This clone was detected a few times. J is TRBJ2-3 and V is TRBV11-2; possibly TRBD1 or TRBD2 for D (5 bases each). CDR3 length: 15 amino acids. CDR1 and CDR2 from the germline V gene are SGHAT and FQNNGV. The V gene lost 5 bases and the J gene lost 4 bases, with 16 bases spanning the gap. The chain's CDR3 is CASSLNLQGADTQYF. CDR3 coding DNA: TGTGCCAGCAGCCTAAATCTCCAGGGAGCAGATACGCAGTATTTT. The variable domain in full, with the rest retrieved from reference TRBV11-2 and TRBJ2-3, is EAGVAQSPRYKIIEKRQSVAFWCNPISGHATLYWYQQILGQGPKLLIQFQNNGVVDDSQLPKDRFSAERLKGVDSTLKIQPAKLEDSAVYLCASSLNLQGADTQYFGPGTRLTVL.

The chain uses TRBV6-6 and TRBJ2-1, with 7 bases that match TRBD1. The V segment lost 5 bases and the J segment 7 bases; nucleotides outside the gene matches: 11. The V gene's germline CDR1 is MNHNY and CDR2 SVGAGI (reference sequence). The CDR3 length is 15 residues. The CDR3: CASSLEGTAGNEQFF. CDR3 sequence (DNA): TGTGCCAGCAGTCTCGAGGGGACAGCTGGTAATGAGCAGTTCTTC.

This clone was seen a handful of times. This chain links TRBV10-3 with TRBJ1-3, with 7 bases that match TRBD1. This CDR3 spans 13 amino acids. In germline, CDR1 is ENHRY, CDR2 SYGVKD. With V trimmed by 9 bases and J by 0 bases, 2 bases remained unmatched. CDR3 protein: CAIRQGSGNTIYF. CDR3 bases: TGTGCCATAAGACAGGGCTCTGGAAACACCATATATTTT.

In this sample, this clone turned up a few times. The V and J genes are TRBV10-3 and TRBJ2-3, with D tentatively TRBD2 (5 bases). The V end lost 8 bases, the J end lost 0 bases, and 9 bases lay between the germline ends. CDR1 and CDR2 (germline): ENHRY, SYGVKD. The CDR3 runs to 13 residues. The DNA for the CDR3 is TGTGCCATCGCGAGGGAGAGCACAGATACGCAGTATTTT. Translation: CAIARESTDTQYF.

The chain employs TRBV14 and TRBJ2-3; 9 nucleotides agree with TRBD1. With V trimmed by 0 bases and J by 5 bases, 12 bases remained unmatched. Germline-derived CDR1 and CDR2 are SGHDN and FVKESK. The CDR3 is 18 amino acids. CDR3 region: CASSQDWGTGYEEDTQYF. The CDR3 DNA reads TGTGCCAGCAGCCAAGATTGGGGGACAGGGTATGAAGAAGATACGCAGTATTTT.

The rearrangement joins TRBV6-1 to TRBJ1-3; 7 nucleotides align to TRBD1. The CDR3 totals 17 residues. V gave up 0 bases and J gave up 4 bases; unmatched junction bases: 9. Germline V lookup: CDR1 MNHNS, CDR2 SASEGT. CDR3 bases: TGTGCCAGCAGTGAAGCGTTTGGAGGGGGCTTCGGAAACACCATATATTTT. It translates to CASSEAFGGGFGNTIYF.

This clone was counted between two and nine times. This chain joins TRBV28 and TRBJ2-1; perhaps TRBD2 as D (7 bases). This CDR3 comprises 17 residues. Trimming cost V 5 bases and J 9 bases, with 26 bases left between them. The germline gives CDR1 MDHEN, CDR2 SYDVKM. The CDR3: CASSPTTGQPGGGEQFF. CDR3 coding DNA: TGTGCCAGCAGTCCAACAACCGGACAGCCGGGGGGCGGTGAGCAGTTCTTC. Full variable domain (remainder filled in from reference TRBV28 and TRBJ2-1): DVKVTQSSRYLVKRTGEKVFLECVQDMDHENMFWYRQDPGLGLRLIYFSYDVKMKEKGDIPEGYSVSREKKERFSLILESASTNQTSMYLCASSPTTGQPGGGEQFFGPGTRLTVL.

V is TRBV5-6 and J is TRBJ1-1; D is unclear. V dropped 3 bases and J dropped 2 bases, with 14 bases sitting between them. CDR1 is SGHDT, CDR2 YYEEEE, per germline. The CDR3 is made up of 15 amino acids. CDR3 bases: TGTGCCAGCAGCTGGAATTTGGCACCTAACACTGAAGCTTTCTTT. Its translation is CASSWNLAPNTEAFF.

The gene calls are TRBV7-9 and TRBJ1-1; D is possibly TRBD1 (5 bases). Germline CDR1 is SEHNR and CDR2 is FQNEAQ (reference sequence). This CDR3 has 13 residues. V was clipped by 7 bases and J by 1 base, with 10 bases between them. The CDR3 region has the DNA TGTGCCAGCATCCTCGGGGGGAACACTGAAGCTTTCTTT. This codes for CASILGGNTEAFF.

The chain links TRBV7-2 to TRBJ2-5; D is perhaps TRBD2 (7 bases). V was shortened by 5 bases and J by 1 base, with 17 bases between the two germline ends. Looked up from germline, CDR1 is SGHTA and CDR2 is FQGNSA. The CDR3 loop spans 16 amino acids. The CDR3 DNA sequence: TGTGCCAGCAGCCCGCAGGGGAGGGGCCTCCAAGAGACCCAGTACTTC. Translating it yields CASSPQGRGLQETQYF.

This clone was seen a few times. The CDR3 nucleotides read TGTGCCAGCAGTGAGACCGGGACAGGAGGACTTAACTATGGCTACACCTTC. The encoded protein is CASSETGTGGLNYGYTF. J is TRBJ1-2 and V is TRBV7-3; 8 bases align to TRBD1. CDR3 length: 17 amino acids. The germline gives CDR1 SGHTA, CDR2 FQGTGA. V lost 6 bases and J lost 1; bases outside the gene matches: 13.

The chain links TRBV7-6 to TRBJ1-6; maybe TRBD1 (5 bases). The CDR3 is 15 residues long. V was pared by 5 bases and J by 6 bases, with 14 bases between. In germline, CDR1 is SGHVS, CDR2 FNYEAQ. In DNA, the CDR3 is TGTGCCAGCAGCCTCGTGGGGGGGGGTAATTCACCCCTCCACTTT. It is translated as CASSLVGGGNSPLHF.

About this clone itself: This clone may be a read error of a much larger clone one base away. Other nucleotide sequences from this sample produce the same CDR3. V usage is TRBV9 and J usage is TRBJ2-2; TRBD2 might be the D (5 bases). This CDR3 spans 12 amino acids. Germline CDR1 SGDLS, CDR2 YYNGEE. The CDR3 loop is CASSVATGELFF. The CDR3 DNA is TGTGCCAGCAGCGTAGCTACCGGGGAGCTGTTTTTC.

Within the sample, this clone is medium-sized. The chain links TRBV27 to TRBJ1-1; 8 bases fit TRBD1. The CDR3 covers 16 residues. The germline V gene has CDR1 MNHEY and CDR2 SMNVEV (reference sequence). V lost 6 bases to trimming and J lost 5 bases; unmatched junction nucleotides: 14. CDR3 in amino acids: CASRRHSQGAWTEAFF. CDR3 nucleotide sequence: TGTGCCAGCAGGCGCCACTCGCAGGGGGCTTGGACTGAAGCTTTCTTT.

The chain links TRBV29-1 to TRBJ1-1; 9 bases map to TRBD1. CDR3 length: 13 amino acids. From germline, CDR1 is SQVTM and CDR2 ANQGSEA. DNA for the CDR3: TGCATCATGAAACAGGGGGCTGGAACTGAAGCTTTCTTT. Its protein is CIMKQGAGTEAFF.

The gene calls are TRBV9 and TRBJ1-2, with 7 bases matching TRBD1. The CDR3 is made up of 15 amino acids. CDR1 and CDR2 (germline): SGDLS, YYNGEE. Trimming took 3 bases from V and 4 from J; bases not matched to a gene: 9. CDR3 protein: CASSGPSQGFYGYTF. The CDR3 region has the DNA TGTGCCAGCAGCGGGCCTTCACAGGGGTTCTATGGCTACACCTTC.

This chain connects TRBV11-2 to TRBJ1-1; D not resolved. The V and J ends lost 5 bases and 2 bases respectively, with 9 bases between them. Germline loops: CDR1 SGHAT, CDR2 FQNNGV. There are 13 residues in the CDR3. The CDR3 DNA reads TGTGCCAGCAGCCAACAGCGTAACACTGAAGCTTTCTTT. Its protein product is CASSQQRNTEAFF.

V is TRBV5-1 and J is TRBJ1-1; D is uncertain. The V and J ends lost 5 bases and 3 bases respectively, with 11 bases between them. The CDR3 runs to 13 residues. Germline values: CDR1 SGHRS, CDR2 YFSETQ. The CDR3 nucleotides read TGCGCCAGCAGGATTGAAAGGTACACTGAAGCTTTCTTT. It yields the protein CASRIERYTEAFF.

The V and J genes are TRBV6-5 and TRBJ2-1; D not certain. Germline lookup yields CDR1 MNHEY and CDR2 SVGAGI. Trimming shortened V by 4 bases and J by 6 bases, and 13 bases separated the two germline ends. The CDR3 length is 14 residues. The CDR3 DNA reads TGTGCCAGCAGTTCCACCCGGGCTGGCAATGAGCAGTTCTTC. Its translation is CASSSTRAGNEQFF.

This chain uses TRBV7-2 with TRBJ1-2; 10 nucleotides line up with TRBD1. The CDR3 loop spans 15 amino acids. V lost 4 bases and J lost 8; bases outside the gene matches: 10. Germline-derived CDR1 and CDR2 are SGHTA and FQGNSA. The CDR3 protein is CASSSQTGGAGGYTF. The DNA of the CDR3 is TGTGCCAGCAGCTCCCAGACAGGGGGCGCGGGGGGCTACACCTTC.